This T cell receptor beta chain came from a study of regulatory T cells in long-lasting Graves disease. As for this clonotype: A much more abundant neighbour one base away suggests this may be a read error.

The time point: persistent/refractory GD, antithyroid drugs over 5 years with positive TRAb. Extracted PBMC RNA gave rise to the TCR library. Looked up from germline, CDR1 is DFQATT and CDR2 is SNEGSKA (reference sequence). V shed 2 bases and J shed 10 bases, with 11 bases lying between them. The CDR3 sequence is 12 residues long. Through Arm-PCR of CDR3 regions and iRepertoire HTBI primers, TCR beta libraries were built. TCRdb reprocessed the multiplex PCR reads with MiXCR, giving one entry per CDR3 protein. The repertoire holds more than 300,000 distinct CDR3 sequences, with 15% to 20% as singletons.

This chain connects TRBV20-1 to TRBJ1-4; maybe TRBD1 (5 bases). This clonotype was sampled from a female donor with Graves disease. The specimen was peripheral blood mononuclear cells (PBMCs), collected when the disease was refractory, from a patient treated with antithyroid drugs. CDR3 DNA sequence: TGCAGTGCTAGACAGGGACTTGGAAAACTGTTTTTT. It encodes CSARQGLGKLFF.